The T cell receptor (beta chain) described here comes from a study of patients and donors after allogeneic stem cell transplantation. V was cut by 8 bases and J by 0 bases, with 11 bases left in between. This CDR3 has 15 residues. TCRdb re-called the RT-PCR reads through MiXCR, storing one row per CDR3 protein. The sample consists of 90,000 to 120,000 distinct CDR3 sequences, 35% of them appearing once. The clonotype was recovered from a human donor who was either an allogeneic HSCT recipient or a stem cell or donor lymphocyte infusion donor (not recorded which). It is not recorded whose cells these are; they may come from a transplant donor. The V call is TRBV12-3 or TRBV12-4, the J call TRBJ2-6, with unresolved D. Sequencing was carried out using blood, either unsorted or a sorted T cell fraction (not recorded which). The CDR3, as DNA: TGTGCCAGCGGACGACAAAGCTCTGGGGCCAACGTCCTGACTTTC. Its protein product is CASGRQSSGANVLTF.